Below are 2 T cell receptor beta chains sequenced from a single sample in a study of cytomegalovirus exposure and HLA in healthy donors. PCR was performed using 60 Vbeta and 13 Jbeta primers. Generated by immunoSEQ multiplex PCR, the TCRdb table keeps only in-frame clones and is missing some. Among some 110,000 clones listed, less than 80% were seen once. Input material: PBMCs. The receptors come from a man aged 30 to 39 in good health and CMV-seronegative.

V and J are TRBV7-9 and TRBJ2-1, with 10 bases fitting TRBD1. J gave up 10 bases and V 4 bases, and 10 bases lay outside the gene matches. CDR1 is SEHNR, CDR2 FQNEAQ, per germline (reference sequence). This CDR3 is built from 15 residues. The DNA for the CDR3 is TGTGCCAGCAGCTGGGACAGGGGCACGTTGGGCGAGCAGTTCTTC. Translation: CASSWDRGTLGEQFF.

The chain links TRBV2 to TRBJ2-2; tentatively, D is TRBD2 (5 bases). V was cut by 3 bases and J by 6 bases, with 14 bases left in between. The CDR3 loop spans 15 amino acids. Per the germline V gene, CDR1 is SNHLY and CDR2 is FYNNEI. CDR3 loop: CASSEGSAFPGELFF. The CDR3 DNA follows: TGTGCCAGCAGTGAGGGGAGCGCATTCCCCGGGGAGCTGTTTTTT.